The following is a T cell receptor beta chain sequence with its context. Here immunoSEQ multiplex PCR was the method, and the copy in TCRdb shows in-frame clones only, minus some. The sample yields some 66,000 clones, around 88% seen once. The sample comes from a study of PD-L1 blockade in urothelial cancer. Study background: Typically, measured as a median, blood samples had over 120,000 T cells.

Regarding time point: pretreatment peripheral blood. The sequence derives from a man aged 55 to 70 with urothelial cancer. The sequenced sample was PBMCs, obtained around atezolizumab (anti-PD-L1) treatment.

The CDR3 loop is CAWSTGQMGGTDTQYF. DNA of the CDR3: TGTGCCTGGAGTACGGGACAAATGGGGGGCACAGATACGCAGTATTTT. The chain uses TRBV30 and TRBJ2-3; D perhaps matches TRBD1 (6 bases). The V end lost 2 bases, the J end lost 1 base, and 16 bases lay between the germline ends. Germline V lookup: CDR1 GTSNPN, CDR2 SVGIG (reference sequence). The CDR3 has 16 residues.